Each of the 23 T cell receptor beta chains below was sequenced from the same sample in a study of a mutant IDH1 vaccine in newly diagnosed glioma. Time point given: week 23, last vaccination. Every single dose of the vaccine, 300 ug of mutant IDH1 20-mer peptide, came with topical imiquimod. The data were produced by immunoSEQ multiplex PCR, yet TCRdb's version contains in-frame clones alone and is incomplete. The sample records around 60,000 clones, approximately 85% being singletons. Their antigens are not known. The material sequenced was PBMCs, taken from a glioma patient whose treatment included an IDH1 peptide vaccine. These receptors were obtained from a young man with glioma.

The J gene is TRBJ1-1, the V gene TRBV7-9; D unclear. Germline assignment: CDR1 SEHNR and CDR2 FQNEAQ (reference sequence). V gave up 5 bases and J gave up 7 bases, with 11 bases separating them. This CDR3 is 12 amino acids long. CDR3 region: CASSPPAGEAFF. The CDR3 DNA reads TGTGCCAGCAGCCCGCCGGCGGGTGAAGCTTTCTTT.

This clone was seen only a few times. The chain couples TRBV29-1 to TRBJ1-3; D might be TRBD1 (5 bases). V shed 6 bases and J shed 0 bases, with 9 bases lying between them. The CDR3 runs to 13 residues. Germline assignment: CDR1 SQVTM and CDR2 ANQGSEA. The CDR3 reads CSVGVHSGNTIYF. The DNA for the CDR3 is TGCAGCGTAGGGGTCCACTCTGGAAACACCATATATTTT.

This chain connects TRBV29-1 to TRBJ1-2; no clear D. The germline V gene has CDR1 SQVTM and CDR2 ANQGSEA. V lost 4 bases to trimming and J lost 0 bases, with 9 bases between them. This CDR3 is built from 13 residues. The CDR3 nucleotides read TGCAGCGTTGGAGGCAGCTCTAACTATGGCTACACCTTC. This codes for CSVGGSSNYGYTF.

DNA for the CDR3: TGTGCCAGTACTCTAAACAGGGGAAGCACAGATACGCAGTATTTT. Protein: CASTLNRGSTDTQYF. J is TRBJ2-3 and V is TRBV19; 7 bases align to TRBD1. The CDR3 runs to 15 residues. Trimming at V came to 7 bases and at J to 0 bases, leaving 7 bases not matched to a gene. CDR1 is LNHDA and CDR2 is SQIVND in the germline V gene (reference sequence).

This chain links TRBV11-2 with TRBJ1-1, with 9 bases that match TRBD1. The CDR3 covers 15 residues. The trim removed 5 bases at V and 1 base at J, leaving 5 bases unmatched. Germline CDR1 SGHAT, CDR2 FQNNGV. CDR3: CASSPWTGENTEAFF. As DNA, the CDR3 is TGTGCCAGCAGCCCCTGGACAGGGGAGAACACTGAAGCTTTCTTT. Supplemented by reference TRBV11-2 and TRBJ1-1, the full variable domain reads EAGVAQSPRYKIIEKRQSVAFWCNPISGHATLYWYQQILGQGPKLLIQFQNNGVVDDSQLPKDRFSAERLKGVDSTLKIQPAKLEDSAVYLCASSPWTGENTEAFFGQGTRLTVV.

This clone was seen just once. The junction departs from germline at one end; a sequencing error may be responsible. This chain links TRBV4-1 with TRBJ1-5, with D hard to call. The germline gives CDR1 MGHRA, CDR2 YSYEKL. The length of the CDR3 is 15 residues. The CDR3 here is CVSSPPGRVRQPQHF. The CDR3 DNA is TGCGTCAGCAGCCCTCCCGGGCGAGTACGTCAGCCCCAGCATTTT.

This clone was seen once. This rearrangement joins TRBV29-1 to TRBJ2-5; 7 bases map to TRBD1. V lost 6 bases to trimming and J lost 5 bases; unmatched junction nucleotides: 3. This CDR3 contains 11 residues. Germline V lookup: CDR1 SQVTM, CDR2 ANQGSEA. The CDR3 region is CSVGTAETQYF. DNA for the CDR3: TGCAGCGTCGGGACAGCCGAGACCCAGTACTTC.

V and J are TRBV5-1 and TRBJ1-4, with D unresolved. Germline CDR1 and CDR2: SGHRS and YFSETQ. V was clipped by 5 bases and J by 0 bases, with 11 bases between them. The CDR3 is 15 amino acids. CDR3 in amino acids: CASSRKGPTNEKLFF. DNA for the CDR3: TGCGCCAGCAGTAGAAAAGGGCCAACTAATGAAAAACTGTTTTTT.

The chain employs TRBV18 and TRBJ1-1, with D maybe TRBD1 (6 bases). Germline V gene lookup returns CDR1 KGHSH and CDR2 LQKENI. This CDR3 has 15 residues. Trimming shortened V by 3 bases and J by 0 bases, and 11 bases separated the two germline ends. The CDR3 sequence is CASSPLDSMNTEAFF. CDR3 in DNA: TGTGCCAGCTCACCGCTGGACAGCATGAACACTGAAGCTTTCTTT.

This clone was detected once. V gene TRBV6-1 combines with J gene TRBJ2-7; 8 positions match TRBD2. Looked up from germline, CDR1 is MNHNS and CDR2 is SASEGT. The CDR3 is 15 amino acids. V was clipped by 7 bases and J by 3 bases; unmatched bases: 11. This chain's CDR3 is CASTVLAVHRYEQYF. The CDR3 DNA is TGTGCCAGCACCGTACTAGCGGTCCATCGCTACGAGCAGTACTTC.

This clone was counted a few times. The genes are TRBV4-2 and TRBJ2-5; 8 bases are a match to TRBD1. CDR3 length: 15 amino acids. Losses at the gene ends were 5 bases for V and 2 bases for J; bases not matched to a gene: 7. Per the germline V gene, CDR1 is LGHNA and CDR2 is YNFKEQ. The CDR3 coding sequence is TGTGCCAGCAGCTCACGGGACAGGAGACAAGAGACCCAGTACTTC. Translating gives CASSSRDRRQETQYF.

This clone occurred a few times. The chain is built from TRBV30 and TRBJ1-1; D is ambiguous. The CDR3 sequence is 12 residues long. With 0 bases removed from V and 3 bases from J, the gap between germline ends came to 5 bases. Germline CDR1 reads GTSNPN; CDR2 reads SVGIG (reference sequence). The CDR3 loop is CAWSVLDTEAFF. DNA of the CDR3: TGTGCCTGGAGTGTACTGGACACTGAAGCTTTCTTT.

The CDR3 loop reads CAAGHDSNQPQHF. The CDR3 coding sequence is TGTGCCGCTGGACACGATAGCAATCAGCCCCAGCATTTT. V and J are TRBV30 and TRBJ1-5, with D maybe TRBD1 (5 bases). The germline gives CDR1 GTSNPN, CDR2 SVGIG (reference sequence). Trimming took 8 bases from V and 0 from J, leaving 11 bases between them. There are 13 residues in the CDR3.

The genes are TRBV6-5 and TRBJ2-7; D assignment may be TRBD1 or TRBD2 (6 bases each). The V and J ends lost 0 bases and 3 bases respectively, with 12 bases between them. Germline CDR1 and CDR2: MNHEY and SVGAGI. The CDR3 sequence is 15 residues long. CDR3 amino acids: CASSYSPRGGYEQYF. DNA of the CDR3: TGTGCCAGCAGTTACTCCCCCAGGGGAGGCTACGAGCAGTACTTC.

V is TRBV30 and J is TRBJ2-2; 10 nucleotides line up with TRBD1. The CDR3 has 16 residues. Trimming at V came to 2 bases and at J to 5 bases, leaving 8 bases not matched to a gene. The germline V gene encodes CDR1 GTSNPN and CDR2 SVGIG (reference sequence). Written as DNA, the CDR3 is TGTGCCTGGAGTCCTCGGACAGGGGGACGTACCGGGGAGCTGTTTTTT. The encoded protein is CAWSPRTGGRTGELFF.

The V call is TRBV10-1, the J call TRBJ1-6; D not certain. V was trimmed by 3 bases and J by 8 bases, leaving 11 bases between them. The V gene's germline CDR1 is WNHNN and CDR2 SYGVQD (reference sequence). This CDR3 has 14 amino acids. The CDR3 DNA is TGCGCCAGCAGTGACACCCGACTTGATTCACCCCTCCACTTT. Protein: CASSDTRLDSPLHF.

This chain links TRBV7-9 with TRBJ1-2, with TRBD1 matching 9 bases. Unmatched junction bases numbered 6, after V lost 5 bases and J lost 8 bases. This CDR3 region has 13 residues. From germline, CDR1 is SEHNR and CDR2 FQNEAQ (reference sequence). In DNA, the CDR3 is TGTGCCAGCAGCCGGGGGGACAGGGTCGGCTACACCTTC. This sequence encodes CASSRGDRVGYTF.

The chain links TRBV4-1 to TRBJ1-1; D is uncertain. The V gene's germline CDR1 is MGHRA and CDR2 YSYEKL. The CDR3 is made up of 14 amino acids. The V end lost 1 base, the J end lost 0 bases, and 6 bases lay between the germline ends. The CDR3 region is CASSQARLNTEAFF. The CDR3 region has the DNA TGCGCCAGCAGCCAAGCCCGTCTGAACACTGAAGCTTTCTTT.

This clone was recorded once. The rearrangement uses TRBV6-6 and TRBJ2-1; the match to TRBD2 covers 13 bases. Germline lookup yields CDR1 MNHNY and CDR2 SVGAGI (reference sequence). V lost 6 bases to trimming and J lost 8 bases; unmatched junction nucleotides: 7. CDR3 length: 15 amino acids. The CDR3 sequence: CASRRGTSGDYEQFF. CDR3 sequence (DNA): TGTGCCAGCAGACGTGGGACTAGCGGGGACTATGAGCAGTTCTTC.

The rearrangement joins TRBV10-1 to TRBJ1-1; a possible D gene is TRBD1 (5 bases). This CDR3 is built from 14 residues. From germline, CDR1 is WNHNN and CDR2 SYGVQD (reference sequence). V dropped 6 bases and J dropped 1 base, with 12 bases sitting between them. The CDR3 DNA sequence: TGCGCCAGCAGCCCCAGGGCCCCGAACACTGAAGCTTTCTTT. Translating gives CASSPRAPNTEAFF.

This chain links TRBV7-8 with TRBJ1-6; D uncertain. V lost 5 bases to trimming and J lost 6 bases, with 8 bases between them. CDR1 is SGHVS, CDR2 FQNEAQ, per germline. This CDR3 is 13 amino acids long. This CDR3 is CASSVDGNSPLHF. Here the CDR3 DNA reads TGTGCCAGCAGCGTGGACGGTAATTCACCCCTCCACTTT.

The V and J genes are TRBV4-1 and TRBJ1-4, with 9 bases that match TRBD1. The CDR3 length is 15 residues. The germline V gene has CDR1 MGHRA and CDR2 YSYEKL. After removal of 4 bases from V and 5 bases from J, the junction contained 5 bases not matched to a gene. The DNA for the CDR3 is TGCGCCAGCAGCCGCCCCGGGACAGGGAATGAAAAACTGTTTTTT. Its translation is CASSRPGTGNEKLFF.

The rearrangement joins TRBV6-6 to TRBJ1-1; no clear D. The CDR3 is 13 residues long. Germline-derived CDR1 and CDR2 are MNHNY and SVGAGI (reference sequence). V was pared by 0 bases and J by 12 bases, with 14 bases between. DNA for the CDR3: TGTGCCAGCAGTTACTCCCCGGGCCGTGCGACTTTCTTT. Its protein product is CASSYSPGRATFF.